Below, 14 T cell receptor beta chains from the same sample are listed, as sequenced in a study of T cell responses to AZD1222 COVID-19 vaccine. The repertoire was sequenced with immunoSEQ multiplex PCR; TCRdb's copy has only in-frame clones and lacks some. This sample has about 130,000 clones, with approximately 86% found just once. Sequencing used peripheral blood, obtained 28 days after the second AZD1222 dose. The receptors shown here come from an adult who received the AZD1222 COVID-19 vaccine.

The chain employs TRBV19 and TRBJ2-7; 9 bases agree with TRBD1. The junction had 8 bases not matched to a gene; V was cut back by 11 bases and J by 3 bases. The CDR3 has 13 residues. Per the germline V gene, CDR1 is LNHDA and CDR2 is SQIVND (reference sequence). The CDR3, as DNA: TGTGCCTCTACGCAGGGACAGGGCTACGAGCAGTACTTC. It encodes CASTQGQGYEQYF.

This sequence joins TRBV5-1 and TRBJ1-4; D remains unclear. Germline V gene lookup returns CDR1 SGHRS and CDR2 YFSETQ. This CDR3 contains 14 residues. Trimming cost V 3 bases and J 0 bases, with 6 bases left between them. CDR3 coding DNA: TGCGCCAGCAGCTACCTTGCAACTAATGAAAAACTGTTTTTT. It yields the protein CASSYLATNEKLFF.

The V and J genes are TRBV3-1 (or the pseudogene TRBV3-2) and TRBJ2-7; D possibly corresponds to TRBD2 (6 bases). The CDR3 totals 13 residues. The V end lost 5 bases, the J end lost 2 bases, and 10 bases lay between the germline ends. Germline CDR1 LGHDT, CDR2 YNNKEL (reference sequence). Written as DNA, the CDR3 is TGTGCCAGCAGCGAACGGGGGACCTACGAGCAGTACTTC. Its protein product is CASSERGTYEQYF.

This CDR3 is CASRSYTEAFF. CDR3 bases: TGTGCCAGTAGAAGCTACACTGAAGCTTTCTTT. The rearrangement uses TRBV19 and TRBJ1-1; D call uncertain. The length of the CDR3 is 11 residues. V lost 6 bases to trimming and J lost 3 bases, with 5 bases between them. Germline V gene lookup returns CDR1 LNHDA and CDR2 SQIVND (reference sequence).

The chain uses TRBV7-6 and TRBJ1-3; D might be TRBD1 (5 bases). The germline V gene has CDR1 SGHVS and CDR2 FNYEAQ. CDR3 length: 16 amino acids. V lost 3 bases to trimming and J lost 3 bases, with 15 bases between them. In DNA, the CDR3 is TGTGCCAGCAGCTTCAGCAGGGTTATGGGTGGAAACACCATATATTTT. Protein: CASSFSRVMGGNTIYF.

This sequence joins TRBV29-1 and TRBJ1-1; tentatively, D is TRBD1 (6 bases). The CDR3 has 13 amino acids. Germline V gene lookup returns CDR1 SQVTM and CDR2 ANQGSEA. V lost 1 base and J lost 4, with 10 bases in between. CDR3 DNA: TGCAGCGTTGAAGGGGGGGCTAGCACTGAAGCTTTCTTT. It codes for CSVEGGASTEAFF.

The J gene is TRBJ1-2, the V gene TRBV19; D unclear. Germline V lookup: CDR1 LNHDA, CDR2 SQIVND (reference sequence). The ends were cut back, 5 bases at V and 0 bases at J, with 10 bases in the middle. The CDR3 runs 14 residues. The CDR3: CASSLPASNYGYTF. In DNA, the CDR3 is TGTGCCAGTAGTCTCCCGGCGTCTAACTATGGCTACACCTTC.

This chain connects TRBV15 to TRBJ1-3; 7 nucleotides line up with TRBD1. Losses at the gene ends were 1 base for V and 0 bases for J; bases not matched to a gene: 9. Germline V CDR1 and CDR2: LNHNV, YYDKDF (reference sequence). This CDR3 has 18 amino acids. Here the CDR3 reads CATSRAGTAHFSGNTIYF. The CDR3 DNA reads TGTGCCACCAGCAGAGCCGGGACAGCGCATTTCTCTGGAAACACCATATATTTT.

The chain links TRBV30 to TRBJ1-4; no clear D. The CDR3 spans 15 residues. Trimming left V 2 bases short and J 4 bases short, with 14 bases between. In germline, CDR1 is GTSNPN, CDR2 SVGIG (reference sequence). The CDR3 here is CAWSPGGLFNEKLFF. The CDR3 region has the DNA TGTGCCTGGAGTCCCGGAGGCCTTTTTAATGAAAAACTGTTTTTT.

There are a few counts of this clone. The rearrangement joins TRBV27 to TRBJ2-1; a weak D match, TRBD1 (5 bases). CDR1 and CDR2 (germline): MNHEY, SMNVEV (reference sequence). The CDR3 consists of 12 residues. V lost 2 bases and J 10 bases, leaving 9 bases between the germline ends. The DNA for the CDR3 is TGTGCCAGCAGTTTAAGGGGAAACGAGCAGTTCTTC. It codes for CASSLRGNEQFF.

V usage is TRBV21-1 and J usage is TRBJ2-3; the table calls TRBD2, which could not be checked here. TRBV21-1 is a pseudogene locus. This CDR3 region has 16 residues. The DNA for the CDR3 is TGTGCCAGCAGCAAGTCGCGGCGGGAAGTCACAGATACGCAGTATTTT. It encodes CASSKSRREVTDTQYF.

The V call is TRBV19, the J call TRBJ2-2; D unclear. The germline V gene encodes CDR1 LNHDA and CDR2 SQIVND (reference sequence). This CDR3 has 15 residues. V was shortened by 2 bases and J by 3 bases, with 10 bases between the two germline ends. CDR3 nucleotides: TGTGCCAGTAGTATAACGCGGCACGACACCGGGGAGCTGTTTTTT. Protein product: CASSITRHDTGELFF.

This CDR3 is CASSRGDYGYTF. CDR3 sequence (DNA): TGTGCCAGCAGCAGGGGGGACTATGGCTACACCTTC. The chain joins TRBV5-5 to TRBJ1-2; the D gene is possibly TRBD1 (6 bases). With 4 bases removed from V and 3 bases from J, the gap between germline ends came to 7 bases. The CDR3 sequence is 12 residues long. Germline CDR1 SGHKS, CDR2 YYEKEE (reference sequence).

The chain carries TRBV5-3 and TRBJ2-3; D remains unclear. TRBV5-3 qualifies as an ORF whose function is uncertain. The V end was cut by 3 bases, the J end by 2 bases, with 19 bases between. The CDR3 length is 17 residues. As DNA, the CDR3 is TGTGCCAGAAGCTCACCCCTGCGCCCTACACACACAGATACGCAGTATTTT. This encodes CARSSPLRPTHTDTQYF.